Each of the 2 T cell receptor beta chains below was sequenced from the same sample in a study of a mutant IDH1 vaccine in newly diagnosed glioma. The data were produced by immunoSEQ multiplex PCR, yet TCRdb's version contains in-frame clones alone and is incomplete. The top ten hold approximately 5.6% of the sample, which has over 75,000 clones, roughly four fifths seen once. Which antigens these TCRs recognize remains unknown. Sample time point: week 47, end of study. The study gave 300 ug of mutant IDH1 20-mer peptide per vaccine dose, with topical imiquimod. The sequencing here drew on PBMCs, taken from a glioma patient whose treatment included an IDH1 peptide vaccine. These receptors came from a man aged 40-50 years with glioma.

This clone was seen more than once but under ten times. The rearrangement uses TRBV11-2 and TRBJ1-5; no definite D call. The CDR3 totals 15 residues. Germline V gene sequence: CDR1 SGHAT, CDR2 FQNNGV. V lost 0 bases to trimming and J lost 6 bases, with 12 bases between them. DNA for the CDR3: TGTGCCAGCAGCTTAGATTGGGGTTCGGGTCAGCCCCAGCATTTT. It translates to CASSLDWGSGQPQHF.

V and J are TRBV18 and TRBJ2-1; D is undetermined. V was pared by 4 bases and J by 8 bases, with 9 bases between. The CDR3 runs to 12 residues. CDR1 and CDR2 from the germline V gene are KGHSH and LQKENI. In nucleotides, the CDR3 is TGTGCCAGCTCACACGACGGCCATGAGCAGTTCTTC. It translates to CASSHDGHEQFF. Full variable domain (outside the CDR3, taken from reference TRBV18 and TRBJ2-1): NAGVMQNPRHLVRRRGQEARLRCSPMKGHSHVYWYRQLPEEGLKFMVYLQKENIIDESGMPKERFSAEFPKEGPSILRIQQVVRGDSAAYFCASSHDGHEQFFGPGTRLTVL.